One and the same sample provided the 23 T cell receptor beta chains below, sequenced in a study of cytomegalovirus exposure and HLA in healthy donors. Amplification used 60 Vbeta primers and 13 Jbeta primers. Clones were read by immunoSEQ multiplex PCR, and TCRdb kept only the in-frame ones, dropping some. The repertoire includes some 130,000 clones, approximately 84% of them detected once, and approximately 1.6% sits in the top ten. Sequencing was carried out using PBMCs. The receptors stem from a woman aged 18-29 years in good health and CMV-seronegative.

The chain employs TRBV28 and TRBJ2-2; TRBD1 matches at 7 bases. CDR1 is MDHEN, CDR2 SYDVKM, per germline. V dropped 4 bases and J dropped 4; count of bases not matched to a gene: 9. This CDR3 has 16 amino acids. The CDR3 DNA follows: TGTGCCAGCAGTTATCCTAGGACAGGTAGCACCGGGGAGCTGTTTTTT. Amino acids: CASSYPRTGSTGELFF.

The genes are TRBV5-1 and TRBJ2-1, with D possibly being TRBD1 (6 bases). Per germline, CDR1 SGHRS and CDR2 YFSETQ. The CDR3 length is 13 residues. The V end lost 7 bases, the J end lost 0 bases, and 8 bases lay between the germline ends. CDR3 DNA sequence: TGCGCCAGCCAGGGGAGCTCCTACAATGAGCAGTTCTTC. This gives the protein CASQGSSYNEQFF.

CDR3 protein: CASSGGGRQETQYF. The CDR3 nucleotides are TGCGCCAGCAGCGGAGGCGGGAGGCAAGAGACCCAGTACTTC. The chain couples TRBV5-1 to TRBJ2-5; 8 bases match TRBD2. Germline CDR1 is SGHRS and CDR2 is YFSETQ. The V segment lost 4 bases and the J segment 2 bases; nucleotides outside the gene matches: 4. This CDR3 spans 14 amino acids.

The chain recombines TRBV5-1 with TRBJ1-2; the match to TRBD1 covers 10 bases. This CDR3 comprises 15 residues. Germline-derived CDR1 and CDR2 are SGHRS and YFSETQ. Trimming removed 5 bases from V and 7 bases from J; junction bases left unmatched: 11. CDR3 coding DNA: TGCGCCAGCAGTCCCAGACAGGGGGCCTCTGGTGGCTACACCTTC. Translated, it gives CASSPRQGASGGYTF.

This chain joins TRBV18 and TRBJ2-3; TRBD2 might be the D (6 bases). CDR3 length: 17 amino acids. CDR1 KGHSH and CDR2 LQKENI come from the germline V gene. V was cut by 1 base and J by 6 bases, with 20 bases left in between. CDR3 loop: CASSPLRGAVPVDTQYF. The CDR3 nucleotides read TGTGCCAGCTCACCACTCCGCGGGGCAGTTCCCGTGGATACGCAGTATTTT.

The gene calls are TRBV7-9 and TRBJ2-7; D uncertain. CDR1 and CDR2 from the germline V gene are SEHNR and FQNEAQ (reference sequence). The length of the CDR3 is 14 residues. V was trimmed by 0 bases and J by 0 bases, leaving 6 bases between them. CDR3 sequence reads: CASSLATTSYEQYF. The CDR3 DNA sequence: TGTGCCAGCAGCTTAGCTACTACCTCCTACGAGCAGTACTTC.

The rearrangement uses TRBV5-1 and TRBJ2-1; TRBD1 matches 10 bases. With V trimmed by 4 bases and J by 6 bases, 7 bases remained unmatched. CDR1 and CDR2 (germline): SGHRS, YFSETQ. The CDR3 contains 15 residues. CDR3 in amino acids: CASSMDRGDGNEQFF. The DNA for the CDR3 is TGCGCCAGCAGCATGGACAGGGGGGATGGCAATGAGCAGTTCTTC.

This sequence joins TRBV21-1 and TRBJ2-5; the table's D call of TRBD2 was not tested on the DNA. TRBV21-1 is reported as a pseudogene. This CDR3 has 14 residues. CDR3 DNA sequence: TGTGCCAGCAGCCCACCGGGAGCACAAGAGACCCAGTACTTC. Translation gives CASSPPGAQETQYF.

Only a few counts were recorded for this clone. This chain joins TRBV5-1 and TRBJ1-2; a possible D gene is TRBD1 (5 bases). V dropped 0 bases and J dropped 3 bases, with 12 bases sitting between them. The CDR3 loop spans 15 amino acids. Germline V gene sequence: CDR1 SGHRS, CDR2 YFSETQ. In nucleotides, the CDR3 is TGCGCCAGCAGCTTGGCCGAGACCAGGGACTATGGCTACACCTTC. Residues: CASSLAETRDYGYTF.

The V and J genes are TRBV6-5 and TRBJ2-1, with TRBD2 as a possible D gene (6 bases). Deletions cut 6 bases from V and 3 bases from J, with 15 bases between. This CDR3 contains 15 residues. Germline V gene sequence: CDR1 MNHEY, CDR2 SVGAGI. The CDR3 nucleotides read TGTGCCAGCAGCCCCGGGCTAGCGCTCTACAATGAGCAGTTCTTC. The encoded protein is CASSPGLALYNEQFF.

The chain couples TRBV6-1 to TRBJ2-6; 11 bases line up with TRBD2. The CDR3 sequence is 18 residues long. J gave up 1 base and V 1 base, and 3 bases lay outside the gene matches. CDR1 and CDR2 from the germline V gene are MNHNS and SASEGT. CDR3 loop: CASSEGLAGGSGANVLTF. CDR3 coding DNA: TGTGCCAGCAGTGAAGGTCTAGCGGGGGGATCTGGGGCCAACGTCCTGACTTTC.

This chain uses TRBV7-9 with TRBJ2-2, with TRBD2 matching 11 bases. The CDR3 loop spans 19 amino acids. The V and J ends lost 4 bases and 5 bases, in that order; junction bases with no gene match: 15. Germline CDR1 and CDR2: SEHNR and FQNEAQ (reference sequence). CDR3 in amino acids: CASSSRLGLAARRTGELFF. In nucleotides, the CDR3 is TGTGCCAGCAGCTCCCGCCTGGGACTAGCGGCCAGAAGGACCGGGGAGCTGTTTTTT.

The CDR3 loop reads CASSYASNSGSDEQYF. DNA of the CDR3: TGTGCCAGCAGTTACGCTAGTAATAGCGGGAGCGACGAGCAGTACTTC. This rearrangement joins TRBV6-5 to TRBJ2-7; 9 bases are a match to TRBD2. The CDR3 runs 16 residues. J was trimmed by 5 bases and V by 2 bases; bases with no gene match: 10. Germline CDR1 reads MNHEY; CDR2 reads SVGAGI.

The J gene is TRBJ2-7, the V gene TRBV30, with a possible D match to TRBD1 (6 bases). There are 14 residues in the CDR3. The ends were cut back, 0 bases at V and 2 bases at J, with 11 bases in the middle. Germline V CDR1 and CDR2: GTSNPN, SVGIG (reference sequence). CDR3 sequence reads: CAWSVGGATYEQYF. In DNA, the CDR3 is TGTGCCTGGAGTGTAGGGGGAGCGACCTACGAGCAGTACTTC.

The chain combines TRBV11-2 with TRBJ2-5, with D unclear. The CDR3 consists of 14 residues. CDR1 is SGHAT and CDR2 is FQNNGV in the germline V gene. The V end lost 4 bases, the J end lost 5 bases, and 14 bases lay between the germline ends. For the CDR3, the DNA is TGTGCCAGCAGCTCCCTGGTGGAGTGGGAGACCCAGTACTTC. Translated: CASSSLVEWETQYF.

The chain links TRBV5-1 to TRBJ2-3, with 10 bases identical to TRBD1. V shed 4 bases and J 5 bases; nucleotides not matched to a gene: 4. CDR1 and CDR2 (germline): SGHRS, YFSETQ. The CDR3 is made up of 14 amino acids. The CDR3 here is CASSPGQGIDTQYF. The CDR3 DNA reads TGCGCCAGCAGCCCGGGACAGGGGATAGATACGCAGTATTTT. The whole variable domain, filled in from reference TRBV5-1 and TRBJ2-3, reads KAGVTQTPRYLIKTRGQQVTLSCSPISGHRSVSWYQQTPGQGLQFLFEYFSETQRNKGNFPGRFSGRQFSNSRSEMNVSTLELGDSALYLCASSPGQGIDTQYFGPGTRLTVL.

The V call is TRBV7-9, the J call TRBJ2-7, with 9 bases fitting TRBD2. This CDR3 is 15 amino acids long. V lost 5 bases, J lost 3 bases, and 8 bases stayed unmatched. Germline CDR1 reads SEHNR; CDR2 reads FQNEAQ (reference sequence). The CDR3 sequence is CASSNSGSFHYEQYF. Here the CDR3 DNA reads TGTGCCAGCAGCAATAGCGGGAGTTTCCACTACGAGCAGTACTTC.

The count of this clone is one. CDR3 nucleotide sequence: TGTGCCAGCTCACTAGTCGTTGGGAACAGGATGAACACTGAAGCTTTCTTT. Protein sequence: CASSLVVGNRMNTEAFF. This chain joins TRBV18 and TRBJ1-1; a possible D gene is TRBD1 (5 bases). The CDR3 runs 17 residues. CDR1 is KGHSH, CDR2 LQKENI, per germline. Deletions cut 4 bases from V and 0 bases from J, with 18 bases between.

CDR3 bases: TGCGCCAGCAGCCGGACAGCCTCCTACGAGCAGTACTTC. Its translation is CASSRTASYEQYF. V gene TRBV10-1 combines with J gene TRBJ2-7; D might be TRBD1 (6 bases). The CDR3 covers 13 residues. Germline V lookup: CDR1 WNHNN, CDR2 SYGVQD (reference sequence). V lost 6 bases and J 0 bases, leaving 9 bases between the germline ends.

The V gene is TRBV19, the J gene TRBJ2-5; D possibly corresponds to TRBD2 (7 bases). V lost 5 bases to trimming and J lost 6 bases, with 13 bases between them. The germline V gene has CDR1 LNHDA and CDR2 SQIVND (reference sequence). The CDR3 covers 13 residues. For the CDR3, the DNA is TGTGCCAGTAGTCTAGGGGGGGAAAAGACCCAGTACTTC. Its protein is CASSLGGEKTQYF.

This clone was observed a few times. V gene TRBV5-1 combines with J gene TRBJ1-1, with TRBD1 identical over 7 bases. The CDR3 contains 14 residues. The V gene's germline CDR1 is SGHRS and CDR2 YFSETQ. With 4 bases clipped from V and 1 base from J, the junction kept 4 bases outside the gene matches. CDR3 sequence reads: CASSQRTGNTEAFF. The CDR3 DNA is TGCGCCAGCAGCCAACGGACAGGGAACACTGAAGCTTTCTTT. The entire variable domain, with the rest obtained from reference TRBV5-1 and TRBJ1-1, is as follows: KAGVTQTPRYLIKTRGQQVTLSCSPISGHRSVSWYQQTPGQGLQFLFEYFSETQRNKGNFPGRFSGRQFSNSRSEMNVSTLELGDSALYLCASSQRTGNTEAFFGQGTRLTVV.

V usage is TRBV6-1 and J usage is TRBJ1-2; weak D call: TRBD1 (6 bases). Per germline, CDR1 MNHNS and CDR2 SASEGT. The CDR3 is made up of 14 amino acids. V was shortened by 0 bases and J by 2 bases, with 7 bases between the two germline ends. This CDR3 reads CASSEADRNYGYTF. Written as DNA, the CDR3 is TGTGCCAGCAGTGAAGCCGACAGGAACTATGGCTACACCTTC.

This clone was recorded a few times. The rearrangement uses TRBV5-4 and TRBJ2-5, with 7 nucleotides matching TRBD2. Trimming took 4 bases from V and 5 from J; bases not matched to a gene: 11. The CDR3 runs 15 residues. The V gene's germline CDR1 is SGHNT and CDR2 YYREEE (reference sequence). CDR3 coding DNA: TGTGCCAGCAGCCTTGCGGCGGGAGTCGGGGAGACCCAGTACTTC. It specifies CASSLAAGVGETQYF. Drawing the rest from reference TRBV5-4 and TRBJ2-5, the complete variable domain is ETGVTQSPTHLIKTRGQQVTLRCSSQSGHNTVSWYQQALGQGPQFIFQYYREEENGRGNFPPRFSGLQFPNYSSELNVNALELDDSALYLCASSLAAGVGETQYFGPGTRLLVL.